This T cell receptor (beta chain) was recorded in a study of cytomegalovirus exposure and HLA in healthy donors. Overall study results and limits: As a later analysis showed, a missense DCLRE1C variant was linked to trimming of TCR beta V- and J-genes. Common viral pathogens (according to a later analysis) appeared linked to several of the most significant clusters.

About this clone: Its antigen is still unknown.

V shed 0 bases and J 3 bases; nucleotides not matched to a gene: 5. Germline V gives CDR1 SGHNT, CDR2 YYREEE (reference sequence). This CDR3 comprises 15 residues. 13 Jbeta primers and 60 Vbeta primers were used for the PCR. Measured with immunoSEQ multiplex PCR; TCRdb has only the in-frame clones, and not every one. The table lists roughly 160,000 clones, 87% of them singletons, with around 0.85% in the top ten. The chain joins TRBV5-4 to TRBJ2-5, with 7 positions matching TRBD2. The specimen sequenced was PBMCs. This sequence was found in a woman aged 25 to 45 in good health and CMV-seronegative. The CDR3 DNA reads TGTGCCAGCAGCTTGGTGGGAGGGGTGAAAGAGACCCAGTACTTC. Its translation: CASSLVGGVKETQYF.